One sample yielded the 22 T cell receptor beta chains listed below, sequenced in a study of preoperative IRX-2 immunotherapy in early breast cancer. Treatment reported: preoperative locoregional IRX-2 cytokine immunotherapy. Using immunoSEQ multiplex PCR, the repertoire was profiled, and TCRdb retains in-frame clones only, with some absent. The table includes 34,000 or so clones, roughly 80% detected once. This material consisted of lymph node tissue, taken from a patient treated with IRX-2 immunotherapy. The receptors come from a human donor with breast cancer.

V is TRBV29-1 and J is TRBJ1-1; D not resolved. This CDR3 is built from 13 residues. V shed 8 bases and J shed 1 base, with 14 bases lying between them. Germline values: CDR1 SQVTM, CDR2 ANQGSEA. The CDR3 is CSTTNWENTEAFF. CDR3 nucleotides: TGCAGCACTACCAACTGGGAGAACACTGAAGCTTTCTTT.

This clone was seen only a few times. The CDR3: CASRLLASSYNEQFF. The CDR3 bases are TGCGCCAGCAGACTTCTAGCGAGCTCCTACAATGAGCAGTTCTTC. The chain joins TRBV10-2 to TRBJ2-1; TRBD2 is a possible D gene (6 bases). Trimming pared 6 bases from V and 0 bases from J, leaving 12 bases between. This CDR3 comprises 15 residues. In germline, CDR1 is WSHSY, CDR2 SAAADI.

The chain is built from TRBV30 and TRBJ1-3, with D unclear. V was clipped by 0 bases and J by 3 bases, with 9 bases between them. From germline, CDR1 is GTSNPN and CDR2 SVGIG (reference sequence). This CDR3 spans 14 amino acids. Here the CDR3 reads CAWSVVGVGNTIYF. The CDR3 DNA reads as TGTGCCTGGAGTGTGGTGGGAGTTGGAAACACCATATATTTT.

J is TRBJ2-7 and V is TRBV18, with D perhaps matching TRBD2 (6 bases). Trimming took 3 bases from V and 9 from J, leaving 18 bases between them. Looked up from germline, CDR1 is KGHSH and CDR2 is LQKENI. The CDR3 totals 14 residues. The CDR3 coding sequence is TGTGCCAGCTCACCGGGCGCGGGACCTTGGCTGCAGTACTTC. It yields the protein CASSPGAGPWLQYF.

This chain connects TRBV11-3 to TRBJ2-2; weak D call: TRBD2 (5 bases). V gave up 5 bases and J gave up 3 bases, with 28 bases separating them. The length of the CDR3 is 20 residues. Germline values: CDR1 SGHNT, CDR2 YENEEA. The CDR3 DNA is TGTGCCAGCAGCGCGGCGGGCCTGGGGTTAGTAGACTTATACACCGGGGAGCTGTTTTTT. Translated, it gives CASSAAGLGLVDLYTGELFF.

This chain uses TRBV19 with TRBJ2-6; the D is unclear. The CDR3 is 16 amino acids. Trimming took 5 bases from V and 0 from J, leaving 11 bases between them. Germline lookup yields CDR1 LNHDA and CDR2 SQIVND (reference sequence). The CDR3 here is CASSGRYSSGANVLTF. CDR3 in DNA: TGTGCCAGTAGTGGCCGGTATAGCTCTGGGGCCAACGTCCTGACTTTC.

The V and J genes are TRBV6-7 and TRBJ1-2; 7 nucleotides line up with TRBD1. TRBV6-7 is filed as an ORF, its function uncertain. The CDR3 covers 15 residues. After removal of 5 bases from V and 5 bases from J, the junction contained 11 bases not matched to a gene. DNA for the CDR3: TGTGCCAGCAGTGGCCTGACAGGGTTCCGGTATGGCTACACCTTC. Its translation: CASSGLTGFRYGYTF.

J is TRBJ2-1 and V is TRBV12-5, with 12 bases matching TRBD2. From germline, CDR1 is LGHNT and CDR2 FRNRAP. This CDR3 region has 14 residues. The CDR3 loop is CASLLAGGLDEQFF. For the CDR3, the DNA is TGTGCCAGCCTCCTAGCGGGGGGGCTAGATGAGCAGTTCTTC.

The chain links TRBV11-3 to TRBJ1-1, with 7 bases matching TRBD1. Germline CDR1 SGHNT, CDR2 YENEEA. CDR3 size: 19 residues. After removal of 5 bases from V and 0 bases from J, the junction contained 18 bases not matched to a gene. The CDR3 sequence: CASSQVGQVKQTVNTEAFF. The CDR3 bases are TGTGCCAGCAGCCAAGTCGGACAGGTAAAACAGACTGTGAACACTGAAGCTTTCTTT.

The V call is TRBV14, the J call TRBJ1-2, with a tentative D call TRBD1 (5 bases). V was cut by 0 bases and J by 3 bases, with 20 bases left in between. The CDR3 totals 18 residues. Germline V lookup: CDR1 SGHDN, CDR2 FVKESK. DNA for the CDR3: TGTGCCAGCAGCCAAGAGACAAAAATCTGGGGACTTCACTATGGCTACACCTTC. This gives the protein CASSQETKIWGLHYGYTF. The variable domain in full, with the rest retrieved from reference TRBV14 and TRBJ1-2, is EAGVTQFPSHSVIEKGQTVTLRCDPISGHDNLYWYRRVMGKEIKFLLHFVKESKQDESGMPNNRFLAERTGGTYSTLKVQPAELEDSGVYFCASSQETKIWGLHYGYTFGSGTRLTVV.

The V and J genes are TRBV30 and TRBJ1-4; no clear D. Trimming pared 3 bases from V and 10 bases from J, leaving 15 bases between. This CDR3 comprises 13 residues. Germline V lookup: CDR1 GTSNPN, CDR2 SVGIG (reference sequence). The CDR3 protein is CAWSHRASGKLFF. CDR3 coding DNA: TGTGCCTGGAGCCATCGGGCCTCCGGAAAACTGTTTTTT. Complete variable domain (other parts from reference TRBV30 and TRBJ1-4): SQTIHQWPATLVQPVGSPLSLECTVEGTSNPNLYWYRQAAGRGLQLLFYSVGIGQISSEVPQNLSASRPQDRQFILSSKKLLLSDSGFYLCAWSHRASGKLFFGSGTQLSVL.

The chain has TRBV23-1 and TRBJ1-2; D not certain. TRBV23-1 is known as an ORF, though its function is uncertain. The CDR3 is 13 residues long. V was pared by 6 bases and J by 5 bases, with 13 bases between. CDR3 protein: CASSQDPGYGYTF. In nucleotides, the CDR3 is TGCGCCAGCAGCCAAGATCCGGGGTATGGCTACACCTTC.

The V call is TRBV6-8, the J call TRBJ2-1; TRBD2 matches 7 bases. CDR3 size: 15 residues. CDR1 and CDR2 (germline): MNHGY, SAAAGT. V gave up 7 bases and J gave up 0 bases; unmatched junction bases: 6. This CDR3 is CASTPGGSSYNEQFF. The DNA of the CDR3 is TGTGCCAGCACCCCGGGCGGGAGCTCCTACAATGAGCAGTTCTTC.

This clone showed up just a few times. The rearrangement joins TRBV30 to TRBJ1-3; 7 bases align to TRBD1. The CDR3 has 14 residues. Germline V gives CDR1 GTSNPN, CDR2 SVGIG (reference sequence). Trimming took 1 base from V and 2 from J; bases not matched to a gene: 2. The CDR3 sequence is CAWSAGGPGNTIYF. DNA of the CDR3: TGTGCCTGGAGTGCAGGGGGACCTGGAAACACCATATATTTT.

The V call is TRBV18, the J call TRBJ2-7, with 7 bases lining up with TRBD2. The CDR3 consists of 14 residues. Germline values: CDR1 KGHSH, CDR2 LQKENI. The V and J ends lost 0 bases and 6 bases, in that order; junction bases with no gene match: 5. The CDR3: CASSPPAGAGEQYF. CDR3 coding DNA: TGTGCCAGCTCACCACCGGCGGGAGCCGGCGAGCAGTACTTC.

V usage is TRBV6-8 and J usage is TRBJ1-1; D is uncertain. The CDR3 runs 14 residues. V was cut by 6 bases and J by 0 bases, with 11 bases left in between. Germline V lookup: CDR1 MNHGY, CDR2 SAAAGT. CDR3 DNA sequence: TGTGCCAGCAGGGAATGGAGATTGAACACTGAAGCTTTCTTT. It translates to CASREWRLNTEAFF.

CDR3 residues: CASSFGQGSEQYF. The CDR3 DNA follows: TGTGCCAGTTCCTTCGGCCAGGGAAGCGAGCAGTACTTC. The rearrangement uses TRBV19 and TRBJ2-7; D perhaps matches TRBD1 (5 bases). The ends were cut back, 8 bases at V and 6 bases at J, with 17 bases in the middle. CDR3 length equals 13 residues. Germline V gene sequence: CDR1 LNHDA, CDR2 SQIVND (reference sequence).

This clone occurred a few times. The chain links TRBV19 to TRBJ2-1; D possibly corresponds to TRBD1 (6 bases). The CDR3 has 16 residues. Trimming removed 4 bases at V and 6 bases at J, with 19 bases between. Germline V gene lookup returns CDR1 LNHDA and CDR2 SQIVND (reference sequence). The CDR3 nucleotides read TGTGCCAGTAGTACACCCCGACATTTCAGGGGCAATGAGCAGTTCTTC. Protein sequence: CASSTPRHFRGNEQFF. Drawing the rest from reference TRBV19 and TRBJ2-1, the complete variable domain is DGGITQSPKYLFRKEGQNVTLSCEQNLNHDAMYWYRQDPGQGLRLIYYSQIVNDFQKGDIAEGYSVSREKKESFPLTVTSAQKNPTAFYLCASSTPRHFRGNEQFFGPGTRLTVL.

This chain connects TRBV5-1 to TRBJ1-1; D is unclear. V was clipped by 0 bases and J by 0 bases, with 9 bases between them. Germline V gene data show CDR1 as SGHRS and CDR2 as YFSETQ. CDR3 length: 15 amino acids. This CDR3 is CASSLEGSVNTEAFF. The CDR3 DNA is TGCGCCAGCAGCTTGGAGGGCAGCGTGAACACTGAAGCTTTCTTT.

This clone was observed a single time. The V call is TRBV6-8, the J call TRBJ2-1; 8 bases are a match to TRBD1. Germline V CDR1 and CDR2: MNHGY, SAAAGT. This CDR3 contains 17 residues. After removal of 2 bases from V and 5 bases from J, the junction contained 11 bases not matched to a gene. The CDR3 sequence is CASSYPTLDRVNNEQFF. The CDR3 nucleotides are TGTGCCAGCAGTTACCCAACCCTGGACAGGGTGAACAATGAGCAGTTCTTC.

V and J are TRBV28 and TRBJ2-7; 12 nucleotides align to TRBD1. Per the germline V gene, CDR1 is MDHEN and CDR2 is SYDVKM. With V trimmed by 6 bases and J by 7 bases, 7 bases remained unmatched. This CDR3 region has 14 residues. CDR3 DNA sequence: TGTGCCAGCAGCCCGGGACAGGGGGCATGGGAGCAGTACTTC. As protein: CASSPGQGAWEQYF.

This chain connects TRBV30 to TRBJ2-7, with 11 nucleotides matching TRBD2. CDR1 and CDR2 from the germline V gene are GTSNPN and SVGIG (reference sequence). The ends lost 8 bases at V and 0 bases at J; junction bases unmatched: 6. This CDR3 has 14 residues. In DNA, the CDR3 is TGTGCCGGCACAACTAGCGGGAGCTCCTACGAGCAGTACTTC. Protein: CAGTTSGSSYEQYF.